The rows below give T cell receptor beta chains drawn from one sample of a study of T cells after yellow fever vaccination. In TCRdb, the 5' RACE reads were re-called with MiXCR into one record per CDR3 protein. This sample carries about 340,000 distinct CDR3 sequences, roughly an eighth of them seen once, and the ten largest clones take about 3%. The sequenced sample was CD4+ T cells sorted from PBMCs, obtained 15 days after the yellow fever booster vaccination. The receptors were gathered from a man younger than 30 who received the YFV17D yellow fever vaccine. The CDR3 runs from the conserved cysteine through the conserved F or W. Fields, in order: D gene, J gene, V gene, clone size, CDR3 protein, CDR3 DNA. D genes are given only for firm matches. Size is omitted from some rows. Given values are once, few, many or a class for expanded clones.

NA,TRBJ1-2,TRBV2,many,CASSENNYGYTF,TGTGCCAGCAGTGAAAACAACTATGGCTACACCTTC
TRBD1,TRBJ2-1,TRBV4-2,many,CASSQEILTGWNEQFF,TGTGCCAGCAGCCAAGAGATCCTGACAGGGTGGAATGAGCAGTTCTTC
NA,TRBJ2-3,TRBV7-8,NA,CASSLEGGAAQYF,TGTGCCAGCAGCTTAGAGGGGGGAGCTGCGCAGTATTTT
TRBD1,TRBJ1-3,TRBV28,few,CASRPQGANSGNTIYF,TGTGCCAGCAGGCCACAGGGGGCTAACTCTGGAAACACCATATATTTT
NA,TRBJ2-3,TRBV7-2,few,CASSFRTLRDTQYF,TGTGCCAGCAGCTTTAGGACGCTACGAGATACGCAGTATTTT
TRBD2,TRBJ2-7,TRBV10-3,few,CAISDDGLAGYEQYF,TGTGCCATCAGTGACGACGGACTAGCGGGCTACGAGCAGTACTTC
NA,TRBJ2-3,TRBV7-6,NA,CASSLTLPGGTDTQYF,TGTGCCAGCAGCTTAACCCTACCCGGGGGCACAGATACGCAGTATTTT
TRBD2,TRBJ2-3,TRBV4-1,NA,CASSQVGAGVVDTQYF,TGCGCCAGCAGCCAAGTCGGCGCGGGGGTCGTAGATACGCAGTATTTT
TRBD1,TRBJ2-3,TRBV15,few,CATSRPGQGSDTQYF,TGTGCCACCAGCAGACCTGGACAGGGATCAGATACGCAGTATTTT
NA,TRBJ2-5,TRBV18,NA,CASFQDPQETQYF,TGTGCCAGCTTTCAGGATCCCCAAGAGACCCAGTACTTC
NA,TRBJ2-1,TRBV6-1,many,CASSPHRNEQFF,TGTGCCAGCAGTCCACATAGAAATGAGCAGTTCTTC
NA,TRBJ2-1,TRBV20-1,few,CSARPRDSREQFF,TGCAGTGCTAGGCCCCGGGACTCCCGTGAGCAGTTCTTC
NA,TRBJ1-2,TRBV6-2/TRBV6-3,few,CASSGKTLTYTF,TGTGCCAGCAGCGGGAAGACCTTAACCTACACCTTC
NA,TRBJ2-3,TRBV24-1,few,CATNDASSTDTQYF,TGTGCCACCAACGACGCCTCTAGCACAGATACGCAGTATTTT
NA,TRBJ2-3,TRBV5-1,NA,CASSRGWGADRDTQYF,TGCGCCAGCAGCCGCGGGTGGGGGGCCGACCGAGATACGCAGTATTTT
NA,TRBJ2-5,TRBV7-2,few,CASSLGSTDQETQYF,TGTGCCAGCAGCTTAGGGAGTACAGATCAAGAGACCCAGTACTTC
TRBD2,TRBJ2-1,TRBV7-3,NA,CASSPSGGTYNEQFF,TGTGCCAGCAGCCCTAGCGGGGGGACATACAATGAGCAGTTCTTC
NA,TRBJ2-7,TRBV6-2/TRBV6-3,NA,CASGNRDYEQYF,TGTGCCAGCGGGAACAGGGACTACGAGCAGTACTTC
TRBD2,TRBJ2-7,TRBV9,few,CASSVVGTSGEIGYEQYF,TGTGCCAGCAGCGTAGTAGGGACTAGCGGGGAGATAGGCTACGAGCAGTACTTC
TRBD1,TRBJ2-2,TRBV28,few,CASSPIHQGDRGDFTGELFF,TGTGCCAGCAGTCCTATACATCAGGGGGACAGGGGGGACTTCACCGGGGAGCTGTTTTTT
NA,TRBJ2-2,TRBV14,NA,CASSRFPHKNTGELFF,TGTGCCAGCAGCCGCTTTCCCCACAAGAACACCGGGGAGCTGTTTTTT
NA,TRBJ1-4,TRBV5-1,NA,CASSSQGTANEKLFF,TGCGCCAGCAGCTCTCAGGGTACAGCTAATGAAAAACTGTTTTTT
NA,TRBJ1-5,TRBV2,few,CASNWGDQPQHF,TGTGCCAGCAACTGGGGTGATCAGCCCCAGCATTTT
NA,TRBJ1-6,TRBV27,few,CASSLNGVNSPLHF,TGTGCCAGCAGTTTAAATGGGGTTAATTCACCCCTCCACTTT
NA,TRBJ1-6,TRBV6-6,NA,CASSSASAYNSPLHF,TGTGCCAGCAGTTCGGCAAGCGCCTATAATTCACCCCTCCACTTT
NA,TRBJ1-1,TRBV12-3/TRBV12-4,few,CASSVTQMNTEAFF,TGTGCCAGCAGTGTGACACAGATGAACACTGAAGCTTTCTTT
NA,TRBJ2-5,TRBV7-8,many,CASSLAWHQETQYF,TGTGCCAGCAGCTTAGCTTGGCACCAAGAGACCCAGTACTTC
TRBD2,TRBJ2-1,TRBV7-2,many,CATGRRSGGYNEQFF,TGTGCCACCGGACGACGCAGCGGGGGCTACAATGAGCAGTTCTTC
TRBD2,TRBJ2-1,TRBV27,few,CASSQISSGGTNEQFF,TGTGCCAGCAGTCAGATTTCTAGCGGGGGGACCAATGAGCAGTTCTTC
NA,TRBJ2-6,TRBV25-1,NA,CASSEQAVSGANVLTF,TGTGCCAGCAGTGAACAGGCAGTCTCTGGGGCCAACGTCCTGACTTTC
NA,TRBJ2-1,TRBV19,few,CASSIDPPRRSANNEQFF,TGTGCCAGTAGTATAGATCCCCCCAGACGGTCCGCGAACAATGAGCAGTTCTTC
TRBD1,TRBJ1-2,TRBV7-2,NA,CASSPPGGLNYGYTF,TGTGCCAGCAGCCCACCAGGGGGGTTGAACTATGGCTACACCTTC
TRBD2,TRBJ2-3,TRBV7-2,NA,CATSGGRIPQDTQYF,TGTGCCACTAGCGGGGGTCGCATCCCGCAAGATACGCAGTATTTT
NA,TRBJ2-7,TRBV9,many,CASSVALGEQYF,TGTGCCAGCAGCGTAGCTTTGGGCGAGCAGTACTTC
NA,TRBJ2-6,TRBV6-2/TRBV6-3,many,CASTHSGANVLTF,TGTGCCAGCACCCACTCTGGGGCCAACGTCCTGACTTTC
NA,TRBJ2-1,TRBV15,many,CATSRAPLWGRYNEQFF,TGTGCCACCAGCAGAGCCCCCTTATGGGGCCGATACAATGAGCAGTTCTTC
NA,TRBJ1-4,TRBV27,NA,CEFPDSPNEKLFF,TGTGAATTTCCTGACAGTCCTAATGAAAAACTGTTTTTT
NA,TRBJ2-1,TRBV20-1,many,CSARDSWTEGKQFF,TGCAGTGCTAGAGATTCGTGGACTGAAGGGAAGCAGTTCTTC
NA,TRBJ1-3,TRBV20-1,NA,CSASTWGGNTIYF,TGCAGTGCTAGCACGTGGGGGGGAAACACCATATATTTT
NA,TRBJ2-2,TRBV5-4,NA,CASSPKGRGDTGELFF,TGTGCCAGCAGCCCGAAGGGGAGGGGGGACACCGGGGAGCTGTTTTTT
NA,TRBJ1-3,TRBV6-5,few,CASSSNTIYF,TGTGCCAGCAGTTCCAACACCATATATTTT
TRBD1,TRBJ2-6,TRBV4-1,many,CASSQAIQGILAGANVLTF,TGCGCCAGCAGCCAAGCAATACAGGGGATACTCGCCGGGGCCAACGTCCTGACTTTC
NA,TRBJ2-4,TRBV12-3/TRBV12-4,NA,CASSFRGFGIQYF,TGTGCCAGCAGTTTCAGGGGATTCGGCATTCAGTACTTC
NA,TRBJ2-2,TRBV10-3,few,CAIHRGDTGELFF,TGTGCCATCCATCGAGGAGACACCGGGGAGCTGTTTTTT
NA,TRBJ1-6,TRBV12-5,NA,CASGLAGGDSPLHF,TGTGCTAGTGGTTTGGCCGGGGGCGATTCACCCCTCCACTTT
NA,TRBJ1-4,TRBV7-2,NA,CASSFQRPTNEKLFF,TGTGCCAGCAGCTTTCAGCGCCCAACTAATGAAAAACTGTTTTTT
NA,TRBJ1-1,TRBV20-1,NA,CSAAGDRAFF,TGCAGTGCTGCCGGGGACCGAGCTTTCTTT
NA,TRBJ1-1,TRBV27,many,CASSFQGLAEAFF,TGTGCCAGCAGTTTCCAGGGCCTCGCTGAAGCTTTCTTT
NA,TRBJ2-1,TRBV6-2/TRBV6-3,many,CASSLLEGDYNEQFF,TGTGCCAGCAGTCTCCTAGAGGGGGATTACAATGAGCAGTTCTTC
TRBD1,TRBJ2-7,TRBV12-3/TRBV12-4,few,CASSFGTGGTYEQYF,TGTGCCAGCAGTTTCGGGACAGGGGGTACCTACGAGCAGTACTTC
TRBD1,TRBJ1-2,TRBV25-1,NA,CASSDPGTGYGYTF,TGTGCCAGCAGTGACCCCGGGACAGGCTATGGCTACACCTTC
TRBD2,TRBJ2-5,TRBV7-2,few,CASSPTSRETQYF,TGTGCCAGCAGCCCGACTAGCCGGGAGACCCAGTACTTC
TRBD1,TRBJ1-2,TRBV5-1,NA,CASSTQGDINGYTF,TGCGCCAGCAGCACCCAGGGGGATATCAATGGCTACACCTTC
NA,TRBJ2-2,TRBV20-1,few,CSAVAVWNTGELFF,TGCAGTGCTGTAGCGGTTTGGAACACCGGGGAGCTGTTTTTT
TRBD1,TRBJ1-1,TRBV12-3/TRBV12-4,NA,CASSLSYRGEAFF,TGTGCCAGCAGTTTATCCTACAGGGGTGAAGCTTTCTTT
TRBD1,TRBJ1-2,TRBV29-1,NA,CSARKGQAAVYTF,TGCAGCGCCAGAAAGGGACAGGCTGCTGTCTACACCTTC
TRBD1,TRBJ2-2,TRBV12-3/TRBV12-4,few,CASISPGQGNTGELFF,TGTGCCAGCATCTCCCCAGGACAGGGGAACACCGGGGAGCTGTTTTTT
NA,TRBJ1-3,TRBV7-9,NA,CASSLGAGPGNTIYF,TGTGCCAGCAGCTTAGGAGCAGGGCCTGGAAACACCATATATTTT